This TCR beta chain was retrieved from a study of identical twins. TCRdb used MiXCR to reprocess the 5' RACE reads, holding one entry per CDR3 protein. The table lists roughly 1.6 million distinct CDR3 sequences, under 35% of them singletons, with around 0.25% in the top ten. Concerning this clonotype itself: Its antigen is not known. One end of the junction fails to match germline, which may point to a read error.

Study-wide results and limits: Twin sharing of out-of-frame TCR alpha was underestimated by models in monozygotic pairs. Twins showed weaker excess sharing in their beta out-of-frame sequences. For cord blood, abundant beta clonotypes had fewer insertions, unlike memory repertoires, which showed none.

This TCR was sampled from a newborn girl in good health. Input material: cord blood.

The CDR3 nucleotides read TGCGCCAGCAGCTTGGCGACTAGTAAGGAGACCCGGTACTTC. This gives the protein CASSLATSKETRYF. This rearrangement joins TRBV5-1 to TRBJ2-5; possibly TRBD2 for D (6 bases). The CDR3 is 14 residues long. The germline CDR1 and CDR2 sequences are SGHRS and YFSETQ.